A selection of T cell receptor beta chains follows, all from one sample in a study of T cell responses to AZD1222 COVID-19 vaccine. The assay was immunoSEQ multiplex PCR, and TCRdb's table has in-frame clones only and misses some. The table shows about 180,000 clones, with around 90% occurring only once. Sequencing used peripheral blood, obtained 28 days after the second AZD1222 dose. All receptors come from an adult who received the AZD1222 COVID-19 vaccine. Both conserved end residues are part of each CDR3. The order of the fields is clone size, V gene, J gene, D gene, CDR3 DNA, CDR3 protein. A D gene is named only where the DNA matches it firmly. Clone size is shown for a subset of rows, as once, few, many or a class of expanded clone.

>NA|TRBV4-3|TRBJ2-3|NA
TGCGCCAGCAGCCAAGAAGCGGGCATACCAGATACGCAGTATTTT
CASSQEAGIPDTQYF
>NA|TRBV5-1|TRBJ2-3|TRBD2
TGCGCCAGCAGCTTGGGTAGCGGGGTCACAGATACGCAGTATTTT
CASSLGSGVTDTQYF
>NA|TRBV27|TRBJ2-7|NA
TGTGCCAGCAGCCGGGACACCGACTACGAGCAGTACTTC
CASSRDTDYEQYF
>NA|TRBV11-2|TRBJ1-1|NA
TGTGCCAGCAGCTGGGGACACATGATTGAAGCTTTCTTT
CASSWGHMIEAFF
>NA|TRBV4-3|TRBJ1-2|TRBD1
TGCGCCAGCAGCTGGGACAGGGGCCAATCCTATGGCTACACCTTC
CASSWDRGQSYGYTF
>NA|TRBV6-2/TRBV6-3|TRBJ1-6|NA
TGTGCCAGCAGTCCAGGGACCGGAGGGTCACCCCTCCACTTT
CASSPGTGGSPLHF
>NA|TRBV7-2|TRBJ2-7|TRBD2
TGTGCCAGCAGCTTGTCCGGGGGGTTCGGCTACGAGCAGTACTTC
CASSLSGGFGYEQYF
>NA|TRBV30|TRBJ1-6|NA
TGTGCCTGGAGGACAGGAGGCAATTCACCCCTCCACTTT
CAWRTGGNSPLHF
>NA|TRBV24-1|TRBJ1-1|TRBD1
TGTGCCACCAGTAACCCGGGACAGGGAGAAGCTTTCTTT
CATSNPGQGEAFF
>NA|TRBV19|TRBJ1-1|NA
TGTGCCAGTAGTATAGACTCGGGGAACACTGAAGCTTTCTTT
CASSIDSGNTEAFF
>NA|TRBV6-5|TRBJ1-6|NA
TGTGCCAGCACCCGTGCGGGGCGGAATTCACCCCTCCACTTT
CASTRAGRNSPLHF
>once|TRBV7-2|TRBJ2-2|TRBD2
TGTGCCAGCAGGGGACTAGCGGTGAACACCGGGGAGCTGTTTTTT
CASRGLAVNTGELFF